This entry features one T cell receptor (beta chain) sequence. These data are taken from a study of blood T cell repertoires in COVID-19. Study overall: Sources were T cells, B-cell-depleted T cells, or PBMCs; the material itself was cDNA or gDNA.

The protocol was immunoSEQ multiplex PCR, while the TCRdb copy is restricted to in-frame clones and leaves out a portion. The sample has about 98,000 clones; roughly 86% are singletons. Trimming pared 1 base from V and 0 bases from J, leaving 16 bases between. This CDR3 comprises 17 residues. CDR1 and CDR2 from the germline V gene are SGHTA and FQGNSA. Sequenced: peripheral blood. The chain is built from TRBV7-2 and TRBJ2-7, with D perhaps matching TRBD2 (5 bases). This TCR was recovered from a man between 50 and 59 years old with acute or convalescent COVID-19. DNA of the CDR3: TGTGCCAGCAGCTTAGGGGGTAGGACTTTTTCCTCCTACGAGCAGTACTTC. This translates into CASSLGGRTFSSYEQYF.